This T cell receptor beta chain originates from a study of T cells in Graves' hyperthyroidism and ophthalmopathy. The CDR3 loop spans 13 amino acids. V lost 5 bases, J lost 3 bases, and 11 bases lay in between. Germline V gene lookup returns CDR1 SQVTM and CDR2 ANQGSEA. This clonotype was observed at least ten times. Amplified regions were TCR beta CDR3 sequences from RNA transcripts. HTBI primers drove first-round RT-PCR of the TCR CDR3. A single record per CDR3 protein comes from TCRdb applying MiXCR to the multiplex PCR reads. The sample contains a few hundred thousand distinct CDR3 sequences, less than 25% of which appear only once.

The source of this sequence is a man between 18 and 29 years old with Graves' hyperthyroidism. The rearrangement links TRBV29-1 to TRBJ1-5; tentatively, D is TRBD1 (5 bases). Sequencing input: blood. The DNA of the CDR3 is TGCAGCGTTTCTAGGGGAAACAATCAGCCCCAGCATTTT. This encodes CSVSRGNNQPQHF.